This TCR beta chain was sequenced during a study of blood T cell repertoires in COVID-19. For the study at large: COVID-19 samples, acute and convalescent, were from the United States, Italy and Spain. T cells, B-cell-depleted T cells, or PBMCs provided the cDNA or gDNA that served as material.

In this sample, this clone turned up once. V dropped 0 bases and J dropped 5; count of bases not matched to a gene: 3. This CDR3 contains 14 residues. The germline V gene encodes CDR1 MNHEY and CDR2 SMNVEV (reference sequence). Recovered status applied to Cohort 3 donors who had two consecutive negative PCRs. It also applied to those with clearance or with symptom resolution. Clones were read by immunoSEQ multiplex PCR, and TCRdb kept only the in-frame ones, dropping some. Among about 270,000 clones, roughly nine tenths were seen once, and the ten largest hold 2.4%. The sequence was obtained from a young woman who had recovered from COVID-19. The sequencing input was PBMCs or T cells enriched from blood (not recorded which). The rearrangement joins TRBV27 to TRBJ2-5, with 7 bases matching TRBD1. This CDR3 is CASSLSNRGETQYF. DNA for the CDR3: TGTGCCAGCAGTTTATCGAACAGGGGCGAGACCCAGTACTTC.